Below, 27 T cell receptor beta chains from the same sample are listed, as sequenced in a study of blood T cell repertoires in COVID-19. This table comes from immunoSEQ multiplex PCR, and its TCRdb copy is limited to in-frame clones, with some not included. Of 300,000 to 400,000 clones listed, roughly 90% were seen once; the top ten hold more than 7.5%. Sequenced sample: peripheral blood. These receptors came from a man aged 25 to 40 with COVID-19, enrolled during active disease.

The CDR3 region is CASSVSTGIGEPQHF. Written as DNA, the CDR3 is TGTGCCAGCAGCGTATCGACAGGAATAGGGGAGCCCCAGCATTTT. The rearrangement uses TRBV9 and TRBJ1-5; TRBD1 might be the D (6 bases). The CDR3 covers 15 residues. The V and J ends lost 1 base and 8 bases respectively, with 16 bases between them. Germline assignment: CDR1 SGDLS and CDR2 YYNGEE. The whole variable domain, remainder taken from reference TRBV9 and TRBJ1-5, is DSGVTQTPKHLITATGQRVTLRCSPRSGDLSVYWYQQSLDQGLQFLIQYYNGEERAKGNILERFSAQQFPDLHSELNLSSLELGDSALYFCASSVSTGIGEPQHFGDGTRLSIL.

V gene TRBV9 combines with J gene TRBJ2-7; TRBD2 aligns across 8 bases. The CDR3 extends over 15 amino acids. V was pared by 0 bases and J by 3 bases, with 5 bases of the junction left unmatched. In germline, CDR1 is SGDLS, CDR2 YYNGEE. In DNA, the CDR3 is TGTGCCAGCAGCGTAGGCCGGGAGGGCCTCTACGAGCAGTACTTC. This codes for CASSVGREGLYEQYF.

This sequence joins TRBV28 and TRBJ2-3; 10 bases agree with TRBD1. Germline V CDR1 and CDR2: MDHEN, SYDVKM. With 6 bases clipped from V and 3 bases from J, the junction kept 3 bases outside the gene matches. This CDR3 has 14 amino acids. This CDR3 reads CASRTGQGTDTQYF. CDR3 DNA sequence: TGTGCCAGCAGAACGGGACAGGGGACAGATACGCAGTATTTT.

This clone has just a few counts. CDR3: CASSFMNRGSYEQYF. The CDR3 bases are TGTGCCAGCAGTTTTATGAACAGGGGTTCCTACGAGCAGTACTTC. This chain links TRBV28 with TRBJ2-7, with 7 nucleotides matching TRBD1. Germline values: CDR1 MDHEN, CDR2 SYDVKM. The CDR3 has 15 residues. V was clipped by 3 bases and J by 1 base; unmatched bases: 6.

The V and J genes are TRBV5-1 and TRBJ1-4; 7 bases are a match to TRBD1. Per germline, CDR1 SGHRS and CDR2 YFSETQ. This CDR3 contains 15 residues. V lost 0 bases to trimming and J lost 5 bases; unmatched junction nucleotides: 4. CDR3 bases: TGCGCCAGCAGCTTGGTGGCAGGGGGGAATGAAAAACTGTTTTTT. Translated: CASSLVAGGNEKLFF. The complete variable domain, with remaining parts taken from reference TRBV5-1 and TRBJ1-4, reads KAGVTQTPRYLIKTRGQQVTLSCSPISGHRSVSWYQQTPGQGLQFLFEYFSETQRNKGNFPGRFSGRQFSNSRSEMNVSTLELGDSALYLCASSLVAGGNEKLFFGSGTQLSVL.

This chain joins TRBV30 and TRBJ2-1; 8 nucleotides line up with TRBD2. The length of the CDR3 is 13 residues. J was trimmed by 8 bases and V by 8 bases; bases with no gene match: 11. Germline CDR1 GTSNPN, CDR2 SVGIG (reference sequence). CDR3 in amino acids: CARGGQGVDEQFF. CDR3 sequence (DNA): TGTGCCCGGGGGGGGCAGGGCGTGGATGAGCAGTTCTTC.

V usage is TRBV28 and J usage is TRBJ1-1, with D hard to call. The germline CDR1 and CDR2 sequences are MDHEN and SYDVKM. The CDR3 has 14 amino acids. V was shortened by 3 bases and J by 4 bases, with 12 bases between the two germline ends. CDR3: CASSFTVRSTEAFF. CDR3 coding DNA: TGTGCCAGCAGTTTTACTGTGAGGAGCACTGAAGCTTTCTTT. The whole variable domain, remainder taken from reference TRBV28 and TRBJ1-1, is DVKVTQSSRYLVKRTGEKVFLECVQDMDHENMFWYRQDPGLGLRLIYFSYDVKMKEKGDIPEGYSVSREKKERFSLILESASTNQTSMYLCASSFTVRSTEAFFGQGTRLTVV.

This chain connects TRBV3-1 (or the pseudogene TRBV3-2) to TRBJ2-1, with TRBD2 matching over 16 bases. V shed 4 bases and J 4 bases; nucleotides not matched to a gene: 7. CDR1 is LGHDT and CDR2 is YNNKEL in the germline V gene (reference sequence). CDR3 length: 18 residues. Written as DNA, the CDR3 is TGTGCCAGCAGCCGTGGGACTAGCGGGAGGGACTCATACAATGAGCAGTTCTTC. Protein product: CASSRGTSGRDSYNEQFF.

The CDR3 reads CASSYPTRGSGGLDTQYF. The CDR3 nucleotides read TGTGCCAGCAGTTACCCCACCCGGGGTAGCGGGGGACTAGATACGCAGTATTTT. The chain has TRBV6-2 or TRBV6-3 and TRBJ2-3, with 9 bases aligning to TRBD2. J gave up 5 bases and V 2 bases, and 14 bases lay outside the gene matches. CDR3 size: 18 residues. The V gene's germline CDR1 is MNHEY and CDR2 SVGEGT.

This chain links TRBV7-2 with TRBJ2-1, with 8 bases aligning to TRBD2. V trimming: 1 base; J trimming: 4 bases; junction bases outside the gene matches: 6. Germline lookup yields CDR1 SGHTA and CDR2 FQGNSA. This CDR3 has 16 amino acids. Written as DNA, the CDR3 is TGTGCCAGCAGCTTAGTGGCGGGGGGATATTACAATGAGCAGTTCTTC. Its protein is CASSLVAGGYYNEQFF.

This chain uses TRBV29-1 with TRBJ1-2; a weak D match, TRBD1 (5 bases). V lost 2 bases and J lost 4, with 11 bases in between. In germline, CDR1 is SQVTM, CDR2 ANQGSEA. The CDR3 consists of 13 residues. The CDR3 nucleotides are TGCAGCGTTGAATCCCAGGGAGGCTATGGCTACACCTTC. Protein product: CSVESQGGYGYTF.

The V gene is TRBV5-6, the J gene TRBJ1-6; 10 bases are shared with TRBD1. The CDR3 is 14 amino acids. J was trimmed by 10 bases and V by 3 bases; bases with no gene match: 4. From germline, CDR1 is SGHDT and CDR2 YYEEEE. In DNA, the CDR3 is TGTGCCAGCAGCTGGGACAGGGGAGGATCACCCCTCCACTTT. Translated: CASSWDRGGSPLHF.

In its sample, this clone was seen once. V and J are TRBV7-6 and TRBJ1-3; perhaps TRBD1 as D (6 bases). Looked up from germline, CDR1 is SGHVS and CDR2 is FNYEAQ. The CDR3 is 16 amino acids. V gave up 5 bases and J gave up 4 bases, with 18 bases separating them. This CDR3 is CASSPSSQGLGNTIYF. CDR3 nucleotides: TGTGCCAGCAGCCCCAGCTCCCAGGGGCTGGGAAACACCATATATTTT.

The chain has TRBV28 and TRBJ1-4, with a weak D call TRBD1 (6 bases). Looked up from germline, CDR1 is MDHEN and CDR2 is SYDVKM. There are 17 residues in the CDR3. V was trimmed by 2 bases and J by 4 bases, leaving 17 bases between them. The CDR3 DNA sequence: TGTGCCAGCAGTTTACCAGGGGTGGGCCGGGGTAATGAAAAACTGTTTTTT. Translating it yields CASSLPGVGRGNEKLFF.

In DNA form, the CDR3 reads TGCGCCAGCAGTGGAGGGTATGAGCAGTTCTTC. As protein: CASSGGYEQFF. The gene calls are TRBV5-1 and TRBJ2-1; tentatively, D is TRBD2 (6 bases). In germline, CDR1 is SGHRS, CDR2 YFSETQ. CDR3 length equals 11 residues. V lost 5 bases to trimming and J lost 8 bases, with 8 bases between them.

The gene calls are TRBV29-1 and TRBJ2-5; D possibly corresponds to TRBD2 (6 bases). The germline V and J ends were trimmed by 2 bases and 1 base, with 8 bases remaining between them. Germline values: CDR1 SQVTM, CDR2 ANQGSEA. CDR3 length: 13 residues. CDR3 protein: CSVELTSQETQYF. The CDR3 DNA reads TGCAGCGTTGAACTGACTAGCCAAGAGACCCAGTACTTC. The complete variable domain, with remaining parts taken from reference TRBV29-1 and TRBJ2-5, reads SAVISQKPSRDICQRGTSLTIQCQVDSQVTMMFWYRQQPGQSLTLIATANQGSEATYESGFVIDKFPISRPNLTFSTLTVSNMSPEDSSIYLCSVELTSQETQYFGPGTRLLVL.

This clone was counted between two and nine times. This CDR3 is also generated by other DNA sequences in the sample. The chain recombines TRBV29-1 with TRBJ1-2; the D gene is possibly TRBD1 (6 bases). CDR1 SQVTM and CDR2 ANQGSEA come from the germline V gene. V gave up 4 bases and J gave up 3 bases, with 9 bases separating them. The CDR3 spans 12 residues. This chain's CDR3 is CSVGGQDYGYTF. DNA for the CDR3: TGCAGCGTTGGGGGGCAGGACTATGGCTACACCTTC.

This chain uses TRBV30 with TRBJ2-4; 11 nucleotides match TRBD1. Trimming removed 1 base from V and 6 bases from J; junction bases left unmatched: 2. Germline CDR1 is GTSNPN and CDR2 is SVGIG (reference sequence). The CDR3 extends over 14 amino acids. For the CDR3, the DNA is TGTGCCTGGAGTGACGGGACAGGGGGAAACATTCAGTACTTC. Translating gives CAWSDGTGGNIQYF.

The chain recombines TRBV27 with TRBJ2-1, with 9 bases identical to TRBD2. From germline, CDR1 is MNHEY and CDR2 SMNVEV (reference sequence). CDR3 length: 16 residues. V was pared by 0 bases and J by 7 bases, with 7 bases of the junction left unmatched. The CDR3 loop reads CASSLSTAGGGNEQFF. The CDR3 nucleotides are TGTGCCAGCAGTTTATCGACAGCGGGAGGAGGAAATGAGCAGTTCTTC.

This sequence joins TRBV6-5 and TRBJ1-1; D call uncertain. From germline, CDR1 is MNHEY and CDR2 SVGAGI. V lost 8 bases, J lost 1 base, and 14 bases lay in between. The CDR3 sequence is 14 residues long. CDR3 amino acids: CASLKKGGNTEAFF. CDR3 DNA sequence: TGTGCCAGCCTAAAAAAGGGAGGGAACACTGAAGCTTTCTTT.

This chain connects TRBV7-3 to TRBJ2-3, with 12 bases fitting TRBD2. After removal of 1 base from V and 5 bases from J, the junction contained 7 bases not matched to a gene. The CDR3 runs to 17 residues. Per germline, CDR1 SGHTA and CDR2 FQGTGA. The CDR3 protein is CASSLMASGGAGDTQYF. The CDR3 nucleotides read TGTGCCAGCAGCTTAATGGCTAGCGGGGGGGCAGGAGATACGCAGTATTTT. Based on the CDR3 plus reference TRBV7-3 and TRBJ2-3, the full variable domain is GAGVSQTPSNKVTEKGKYVELRCDPISGHTALYWYRQSLGQGPEFLIYFQGTGAADDSGLPNDRFFAVRPEGSVSTLKIQRTERGDSAVYLCASSLMASGGAGDTQYFGPGTRLTVL.

The chain carries TRBV18 and TRBJ2-3, with 10 bases aligning to TRBD2. The CDR3 spans 18 residues. Trimming at V came to 6 bases and at J to 0 bases, leaving 12 bases not matched to a gene. Germline V lookup: CDR1 KGHSH, CDR2 LQKENI. In nucleotides, the CDR3 is TGTGCCAGCTCTGTTAATGCGCCTAGCGGGAGTAGCACAGATACGCAGTATTTT. Translated: CASSVNAPSGSSTDTQYF.

V is TRBV7-6 and J is TRBJ1-2, with 8 bases matching TRBD1. The CDR3 extends over 15 amino acids. Trimming cost V 5 bases and J 4 bases; bases outside gene matches: 9. Per the germline V gene, CDR1 is SGHVS and CDR2 is FNYEAQ. CDR3 loop: CASSPRTGLSYGYTF. CDR3 nucleotide sequence: TGTGCCAGCAGCCCCCGGACAGGGCTGAGCTATGGCTACACCTTC.

This clone was seen just once. This chain links TRBV4-1 with TRBJ2-2; tentative D call: TRBD1 (6 bases). The CDR3 sequence is 17 residues long. V lost 2 bases to trimming and J lost 4 bases, with 17 bases between them. CDR1 and CDR2 from the germline V gene are MGHRA and YSYEKL. The DNA of the CDR3 is TGCGCCAGCAGCCAAACGAAGAGGGGGTGGGGCACCGGGGAGCTGTTTTTT. It encodes CASSQTKRGWGTGELFF.

CDR3 bases: TGCGCCAGCAGTTTGCAGGAGGTGGCTTCACCCCTCCACTTT. It encodes CASSLQEVASPLHF. The rearrangement uses TRBV5-1 and TRBJ1-6; no clear D gene. The CDR3 has 14 residues. Germline V lookup: CDR1 SGHRS, CDR2 YFSETQ. The germline V and J ends were trimmed by 5 bases and 9 bases, with 15 bases remaining between them. The variable domain in full, completed from reference TRBV5-1 and TRBJ1-6, reads KAGVTQTPRYLIKTRGQQVTLSCSPISGHRSVSWYQQTPGQGLQFLFEYFSETQRNKGNFPGRFSGRQFSNSRSEMNVSTLELGDSALYLCASSLQEVASPLHFGNGTRLTVT.

J is TRBJ2-5 and V is TRBV9, with 10 bases lining up with TRBD1. The J segment lost 3 bases and the V segment lost 0 bases, leaving 17 bases of the junction unmatched. Germline V gene sequence: CDR1 SGDLS, CDR2 YYNGEE. There are 20 residues in the CDR3. The CDR3 is CASSVAPSLDGTGDEETQYF. In nucleotides, the CDR3 is TGTGCCAGCAGCGTAGCTCCTTCGTTAGATGGGACAGGGGACGAAGAGACCCAGTACTTC. The full variable domain, in which reference TRBV9 and TRBJ2-5 provide the parts outside the CDR3, is DSGVTQTPKHLITATGQRVTLRCSPRSGDLSVYWYQQSLDQGLQFLIQYYNGEERAKGNILERFSAQQFPDLHSELNLSSLELGDSALYFCASSVAPSLDGTGDEETQYFGPGTRLLVL.

This clone was recorded only once. The chain links TRBV6-5 to TRBJ2-3, with D perhaps TRBD1 (6 bases). Trimming took off 6 bases at V and 0 bases at J, with 10 bases between the two ends. This CDR3 region has 14 residues. CDR1 is MNHEY and CDR2 is SVGAGI in the germline V gene. The CDR3 nucleotides read TGTGCCAGCAGACGGGGACATAGCACAGATACGCAGTATTTT. Translating gives CASRRGHSTDTQYF.